In its sample, the clone carrying this T cell receptor beta chain was seen many times. What it binds is not known. This entry is derived from a study of T cells in Graves' hyperthyroidism and ophthalmopathy. Findings and limits, study-wide: Within blood appeared most thyroid clonotypes that had expanded above 0.001.

RNA transcripts gave rise to amplified TCR beta CDR3 regions. The HTBI primer set served for first-round RT-PCR of the TCR CDR3. TCRdb analysed the multiplex PCR reads with MiXCR anew, one entry per CDR3 protein. The sample lists 340,000 or so distinct CDR3 sequences, 21% occurring once. V shed 7 bases, J shed 6 bases, and the junction held 9 bases outside the gene matches. The germline V gene has CDR1 DFQATT and CDR2 SNEGSKA (reference sequence). The CDR3 sequence is 13 residues long. Graves' hyperthyroidism without ophthalmopathy progression within 18 months was termed stable. It was uncontrolled infection, other autoimmune disease, pregnancy or lactation that excluded patients. The PBMCs studied were ones that came from roughly 9.4 ml fresh peripheral blood.

The TCR was taken from a woman in her 50s with Graves' hyperthyroidism. The chain links TRBV20-1 to TRBJ2-1; 7 bases map to TRBD2. Sequencing was carried out using blood. The CDR3 here is CSVRGSFFNEQFF. Here the CDR3 DNA reads TGCAGTGTGCGCGGGAGTTTTTTCAATGAGCAGTTCTTC.